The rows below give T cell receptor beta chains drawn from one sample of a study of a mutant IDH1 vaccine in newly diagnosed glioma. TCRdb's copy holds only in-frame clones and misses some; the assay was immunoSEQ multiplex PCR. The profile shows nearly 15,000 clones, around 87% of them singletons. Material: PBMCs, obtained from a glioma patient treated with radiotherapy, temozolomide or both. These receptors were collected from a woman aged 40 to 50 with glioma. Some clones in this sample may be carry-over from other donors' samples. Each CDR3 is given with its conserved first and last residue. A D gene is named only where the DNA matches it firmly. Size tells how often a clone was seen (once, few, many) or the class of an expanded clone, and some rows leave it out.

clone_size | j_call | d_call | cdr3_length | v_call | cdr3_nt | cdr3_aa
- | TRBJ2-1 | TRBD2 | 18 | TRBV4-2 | TGTGCCAGCAGCCAAGAAACCGGGACTAGCGGGGCCGCCGAGGGGCAGTTCTTC | CASSQETGTSGAAEGQFF
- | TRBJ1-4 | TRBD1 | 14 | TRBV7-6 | TGTGCCAGCAGTCCGACAGGGAGTGGGGAAAAACTGTTTTTT | CASSPTGSGEKLFF
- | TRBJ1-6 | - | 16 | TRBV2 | TGTGCCAGCAGTGAGGTCCCCTACGCTGATAATTCACCCCTCCACTTT | CASSEVPYADNSPLHF
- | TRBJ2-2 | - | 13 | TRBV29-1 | TGCAGCGTTGAATTAGCCTGGGGAGGGGAGCTGTTTTTT | CSVELAWGGELFF
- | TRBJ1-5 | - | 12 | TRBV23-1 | TGCGCCAGCAGTCGTACGATGGGTCTCCAGCATTTT | CASSRTMGLQHF
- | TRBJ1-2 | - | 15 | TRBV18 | TGTGCCAGCTCACCAGCCGGGGGCGGCATCTATGGCTACACCTTC | CASSPAGGGIYGYTF
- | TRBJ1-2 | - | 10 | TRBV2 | TGTGCCAGCAGTGAATCTGGCTACACCTTC | CASSESGYTF
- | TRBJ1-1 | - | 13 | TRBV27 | TGTGCCAGCAGTTTGTCGGTGAACACTGAAGCTTTCTTT | CASSLSVNTEAFF
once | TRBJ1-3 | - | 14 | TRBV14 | TGTGCCAGCAGCCAGGAGACGGGAAGAAACACCATATATTTT | CASSQETGRNTIYF
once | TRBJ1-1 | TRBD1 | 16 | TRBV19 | TGTGCCAGTAAGGGGGACAGGGGGGCGCGAGGCACTGAAGCTTTCTTT | CASKGDRGARGTEAFF
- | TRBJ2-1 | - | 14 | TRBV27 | TGTGCCAGCAGTCCAGGGACAAAGCCCTATGAGCAGTTCTTC | CASSPGTKPYEQFF
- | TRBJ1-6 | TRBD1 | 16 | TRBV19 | TGTGCCAGTAGTATTTCGGGGGACAGACTCAATTCACCCCTCCACTTT | CASSISGDRLNSPLHF
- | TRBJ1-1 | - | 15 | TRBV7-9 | TGTGCCAGCAGCTTAGCGGGGGGATTGAACACTGAAGCTTTCTTT | CASSLAGGLNTEAFF
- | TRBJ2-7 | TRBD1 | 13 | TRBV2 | TGTGCCAGCCCGCGGACAGGGTCCCACGAGCAGTACTTC | CASPRTGSHEQYF
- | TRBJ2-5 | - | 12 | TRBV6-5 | TGTGCCAGCAGGTCACCCGGAGAGACCCAGTACTTC | CASRSPGETQYF
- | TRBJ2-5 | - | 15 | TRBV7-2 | TGTGCCAGCAGCCTCCGGGCACCCTTGGGGGAGACCCAGTACTTC | CASSLRAPLGETQYF
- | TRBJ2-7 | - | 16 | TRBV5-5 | TGTGCCAGCAGCTTTTCCCTTAGGGGGGGACTTGGCGAGCAGTACTTC | CASSFSLRGGLGEQYF
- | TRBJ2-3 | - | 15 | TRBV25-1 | TGTGCCAGCTCACCCTCTGACAGGAACACAGATACGCAGTATTTT | CASSPSDRNTDTQYF
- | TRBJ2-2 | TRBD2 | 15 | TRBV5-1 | TGCGCCAGCTTCCTCGACGCGGGAGTGACCGGGGAGCTGTTTTTT | CASFLDAGVTGELFF
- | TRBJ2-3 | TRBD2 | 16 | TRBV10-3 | TGTGCCATCAGTGAGGGTCTAGCGGCTAGCACAGATACGCAGTATTTT | CAISEGLAASTDTQYF
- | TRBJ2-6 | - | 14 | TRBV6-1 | TGTGCCAGCAGTGAGGGTGACGGGGCCAACGTCCTGACTTTC | CASSEGDGANVLTF
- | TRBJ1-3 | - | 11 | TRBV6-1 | TGTGCCAGCAGTGCCCGAAACACCATATATTTT | CASSARNTIYF
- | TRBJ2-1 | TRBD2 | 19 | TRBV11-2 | TGTGCCAGCAGCTTAGGGCGAAAGTTAGCGGGAGGCTCCTACAATGAGCAGTTCTTC | CASSLGRKLAGGSYNEQFF
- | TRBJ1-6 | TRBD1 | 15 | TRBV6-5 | TGTGCCAGCAGAGCCGGACAGGGCAATAATTCACCCCTCCACTTT | CASRAGQGNNSPLHF
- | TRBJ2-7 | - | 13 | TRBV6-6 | TGTGCCAGCACCAAGACTAGTTTGGGCGAGCAGTACTTC | CASTKTSLGEQYF
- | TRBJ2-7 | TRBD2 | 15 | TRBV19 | TGTGCCAGTAGTATAACTCGACTAGCGGGAGACAAGCAGTACTTC | CASSITRLAGDKQYF
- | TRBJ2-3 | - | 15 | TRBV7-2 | TGTGCCAGCAGTGGGGGACGGGTGATGGCAGATACGCAGTATTTT | CASSGGRVMADTQYF
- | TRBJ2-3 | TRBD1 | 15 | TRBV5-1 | TGCGCCAGCAGCCCTCGGGACAGGGATGGAGATACGCAGTATTTT | CASSPRDRDGDTQYF
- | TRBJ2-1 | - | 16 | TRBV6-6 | TGTGCCAGCAGGTCCCCGACTTTGGGTGGGGCCAATGAGCAGTTCTTC | CASRSPTLGGANEQFF
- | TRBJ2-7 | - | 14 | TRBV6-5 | TGTGCCAGCAGCCCGGGACAGCGGGCCTACGAGCAGTACTTC | CASSPGQRAYEQYF
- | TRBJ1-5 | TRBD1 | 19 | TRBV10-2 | TGCGCCAGCAGTAAAGGGGGACAGGGACCCCTGTATAGCAATCAGCCCCAGCATTTT | CASSKGGQGPLYSNQPQHF
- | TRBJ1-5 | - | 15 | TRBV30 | TGTGCCTGGAGTGTACGGTCTAGAGAGGATCAGCCCCAGCATTTT | CAWSVRSREDQPQHF
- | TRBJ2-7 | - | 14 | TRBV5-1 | TGCGCCAGCAGTCCATCGACACCAAACTACGAGCAGTACTTC | CASSPSTPNYEQYF
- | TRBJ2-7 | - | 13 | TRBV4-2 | TGTGCCAGCAGCCAGCGTGGGACATACGAGCAGTACTTC | CASSQRGTYEQYF
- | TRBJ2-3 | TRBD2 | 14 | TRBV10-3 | TGTGCCGCCAGCGGGGGGGCCGCCCCAGATACGCAGTATTTT | CAASGGAAPDTQYF
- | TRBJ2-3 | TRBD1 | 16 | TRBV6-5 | TGTGCCAGCAGTTACCACGTTGGGACAGCCGAAACGGCGCAGTATTTT | CASSYHVGTAETAQYF
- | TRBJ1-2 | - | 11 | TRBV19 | TGTGCCACCTCGAAGGCATATGGCTACACCTTC | CATSKAYGYTF
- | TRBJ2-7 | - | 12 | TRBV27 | TGTGCCAGCAGTCCCACTTGGGACGAGCAGTACTTC | CASSPTWDEQYF
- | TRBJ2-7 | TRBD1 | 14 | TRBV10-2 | TGCGCCAGCAGTGCCCCCGGGACAGGGGTCGAGCAGTACTTC | CASSAPGTGVEQYF
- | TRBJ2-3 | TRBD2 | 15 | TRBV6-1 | TGTGCCAGCAGTCACCTAGCGGGAGAGGGAGATACGCAGTATTTT | CASSHLAGEGDTQYF
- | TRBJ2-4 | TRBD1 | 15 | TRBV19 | TGTGCCAGTAGTATAGGGTACAGGGGCCTCGACATTCAGTACTTC | CASSIGYRGLDIQYF
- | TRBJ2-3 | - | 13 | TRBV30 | TGTGCCTGGAGTGCTGGGGACACAGATACGCAGTATTTT | CAWSAGDTDTQYF
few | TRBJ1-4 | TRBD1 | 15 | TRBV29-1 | TGCAGCGTAGCCGGGCCGGGACAGGGTAATGAAAAACTGTTTTTT | CSVAGPGQGNEKLFF
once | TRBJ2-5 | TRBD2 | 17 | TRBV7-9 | TGTGCCAGCAGCTTAAACGGACTAGCGGGGGGCCAAGAGACCCAGTACTTC | CASSLNGLAGGQETQYF
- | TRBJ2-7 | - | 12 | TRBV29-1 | TGCAGCGTCTCTTTTGGTTCAGACGAGCAGTACTTC | CSVSFGSDEQYF
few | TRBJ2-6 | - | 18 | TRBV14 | TGTGCCAGCAGCCCGTTCCGGGGTGATGTATCTGGGGCCAACGTCCTGACTTTC | CASSPFRGDVSGANVLTF